The 7 T cell receptor beta chains below all came from one sample that was sequenced in a study of neurological immune-mediated disorders. TCRdb redid the calling of the 5' RACE reads with MiXCR, one entry per CDR3 protein. The sample holds about 74,000 distinct CDR3 sequences, 4% to 6% seen once. Sequences were obtained from PBMCs. Receptors originate from a young man with multiple sclerosis.

This clonotype has ten or more counts. The gene calls are TRBV29-1 and TRBJ2-3; 15 bases agree with TRBD2. The V and J ends lost 6 bases and 3 bases, in that order; junction bases with no gene match: 7. Germline values: CDR1 SQVTM, CDR2 ANQGSEA. The CDR3 is 16 amino acids. For the CDR3, the DNA is TGCAGCGTCCTAGGGACTAGCGGGGGGTTAACAGATACGCAGTATTTT. This translates into CSVLGTSGGLTDTQYF.

This clonotype was observed a handful of times. A read error may be the cause here, since a much bigger clone is one base away. This sequence joins TRBV10-2 and TRBJ1-5; no clear D. CDR1 is WSHSY, CDR2 SAAADI, per germline. The CDR3 length is 13 residues. Trimming took 4 bases from V and 4 from J, leaving 8 bases between them. The CDR3 DNA reads TGCGCCAGCAGTGTTGTGAATAATCAGCCCCAGCATTTT. Protein: CASSVVNNQPQHF.

Concerning this clonotype: Given a much more abundant clone one base away, this may be a read error. The chain employs TRBV20-1 and TRBJ1-1; 8 bases fit TRBD1. Germline V gene data show CDR1 as DFQATT and CDR2 as SNEGSKA (reference sequence). The V gene end was trimmed by 0 bases and the J gene end by 1 base; junction bases not matched to a gene: 7. This CDR3 spans 16 amino acids. The CDR3: CSARDTYRGANTEAFF. CDR3 DNA sequence: TGCAGTGCTAGAGATACCTACAGGGGGGCGAACACTGAAGCTTTCTTT.

This clonotype was counted at least ten times. The chain links TRBV3-1 to TRBJ1-1; no clear D gene. The CDR3 totals 13 residues. CDR1 is LGHDT and CDR2 is YNNKEL in the germline V gene (reference sequence). Trimming took off 4 bases at V and 0 bases at J, with 6 bases between the two ends. Here the CDR3 reads CASSPFMNTEAFF. CDR3 in DNA: TGTGCCAGCAGCCCCTTCATGAACACTGAAGCTTTCTTT.

The J gene is TRBJ2-7, the V gene TRBV6-1; D uncertain. Germline CDR1 and CDR2: MNHNS and SASEGT. V lost 2 bases to trimming and J lost 1 base, with 6 bases between them. The length of the CDR3 is 13 residues. DNA of the CDR3: TGTGCCAGCAGTGAAAAAAATTCCTACGAGCAGTACTTC. It translates to CASSEKNSYEQYF.

This clonotype was picked up many times. The chain recombines TRBV30 with TRBJ2-3; D not certain. The germline V gene has CDR1 GTSNPN and CDR2 SVGIG (reference sequence). This CDR3 region has 14 residues. Trimming took off 2 bases at V and 1 base at J, with 10 bases between the two ends. In DNA form, the CDR3 reads TGTGCCTGGAGTCTTGGCGTAGGCACAGATACGCAGTATTTT. Its protein product is CAWSLGVGTDTQYF.

A word on this clonotype: Its ends do not fully match the called genes, so a read error is possible. V gene TRBV12-3 or TRBV12-4 combines with J gene TRBJ1-6, with TRBD1 identical over 7 bases. This CDR3 comprises 14 residues. The CDR3 DNA reads as TGTGCCAGCAGCCTACGGCAGAGGGGGCCACCCCTCAACTTT. Protein product: CASSLRQRGPPLNF.